Here is one T cell receptor beta chain with its context. With 1 base removed from V and 4 bases from J, the gap between germline ends came to 10 bases. CDR3 length: 13 residues. Germline V gives CDR1 GTSNPN, CDR2 SVGIG (reference sequence). The data are from a study of blood T cell repertoires in COVID-19. Overall study: PBMCs, B-cell-depleted T cells, or T cells provided the cDNA or gDNA that made up the material.

Original methodology: Using reference gene primer amplification, nucleated cell counts were estimated. Sequencing was performed with immunoSEQ multiplex PCR; in TCRdb, only in-frame clones are kept and a portion is missing. The V and J calls and clone size come from that table; D and trimming were worked out from the DNA. Of about 200,000 clones in the sample, 82% were seen once. Participants were aged roughly 18 to 90 years, lived in 20 to 30 US areas, and enrolled virtually. This chain links TRBV30 with TRBJ2-5, with D possibly TRBD2 on 5 matching bases. The source of this sequence is a woman aged 55-70 years with acute COVID-19. The sample taken for sequencing was PBMCs or T cells enriched from blood (not recorded which). The CDR3 DNA is TGTGCCTGGAGTGGTTCTGAGGGAGAGACCCAGTACTTC. Residues: CAWSGSEGETQYF. The variable domain in full, with the rest retrieved from reference TRBV30 and TRBJ2-5, is SQTIHQWPATLVQPVGSPLSLECTVEGTSNPNLYWYRQAAGRGLQLLFYSVGIGQISSEVPQNLSASRPQDRQFILSSKKLLLSDSGFYLCAWSGSEGETQYFGPGTRLLVL.